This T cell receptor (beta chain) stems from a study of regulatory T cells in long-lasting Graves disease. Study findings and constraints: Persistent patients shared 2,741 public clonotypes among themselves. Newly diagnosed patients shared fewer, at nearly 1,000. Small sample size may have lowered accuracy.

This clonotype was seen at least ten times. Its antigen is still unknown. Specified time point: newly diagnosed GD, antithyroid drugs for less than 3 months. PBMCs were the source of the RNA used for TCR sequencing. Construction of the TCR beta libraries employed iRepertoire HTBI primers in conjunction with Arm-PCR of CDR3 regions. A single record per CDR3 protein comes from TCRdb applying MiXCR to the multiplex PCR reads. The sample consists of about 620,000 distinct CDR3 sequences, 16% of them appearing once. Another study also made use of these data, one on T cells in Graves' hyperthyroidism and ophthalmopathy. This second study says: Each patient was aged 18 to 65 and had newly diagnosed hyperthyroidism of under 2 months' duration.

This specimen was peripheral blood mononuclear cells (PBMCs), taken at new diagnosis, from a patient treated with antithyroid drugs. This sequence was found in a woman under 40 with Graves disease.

CDR3 nucleotides: TGTGCCAGCAGCACACACGAACGGACAGGGGGCTGGGAGACCCAGTACTTC. Residues: CASSTHERTGGWETQYF. J is TRBJ2-5 and V is TRBV27, with 11 bases aligning to TRBD1. V gave up 6 bases and J gave up 5 bases; unmatched junction bases: 14. This CDR3 contains 17 residues. Germline V gene data show CDR1 as MNHEY and CDR2 as SMNVEV (reference sequence).